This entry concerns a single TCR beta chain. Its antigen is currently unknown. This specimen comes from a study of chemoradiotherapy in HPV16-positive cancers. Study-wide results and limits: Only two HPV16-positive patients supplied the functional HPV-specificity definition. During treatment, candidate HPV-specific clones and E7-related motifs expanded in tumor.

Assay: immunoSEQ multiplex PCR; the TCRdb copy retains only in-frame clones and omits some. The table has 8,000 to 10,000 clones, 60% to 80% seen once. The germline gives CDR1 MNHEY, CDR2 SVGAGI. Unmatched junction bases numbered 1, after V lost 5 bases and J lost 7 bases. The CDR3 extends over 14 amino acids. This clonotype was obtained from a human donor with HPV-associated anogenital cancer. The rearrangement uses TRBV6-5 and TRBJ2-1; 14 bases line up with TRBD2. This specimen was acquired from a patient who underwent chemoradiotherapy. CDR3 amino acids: CASSGTSGGNEQFF. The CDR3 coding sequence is TGTGCCAGCAGTGGGACTAGCGGGGGTAATGAGCAGTTCTTC.